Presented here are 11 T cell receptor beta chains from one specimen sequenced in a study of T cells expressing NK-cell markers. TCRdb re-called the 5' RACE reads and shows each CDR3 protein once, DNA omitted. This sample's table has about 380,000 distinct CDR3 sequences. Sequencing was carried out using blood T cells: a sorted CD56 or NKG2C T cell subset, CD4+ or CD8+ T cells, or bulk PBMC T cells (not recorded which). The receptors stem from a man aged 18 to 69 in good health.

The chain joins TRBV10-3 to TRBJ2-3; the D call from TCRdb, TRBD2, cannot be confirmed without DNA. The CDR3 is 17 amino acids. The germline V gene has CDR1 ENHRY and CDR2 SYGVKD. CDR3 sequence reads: CAISAYSGGAVTDTQYF.

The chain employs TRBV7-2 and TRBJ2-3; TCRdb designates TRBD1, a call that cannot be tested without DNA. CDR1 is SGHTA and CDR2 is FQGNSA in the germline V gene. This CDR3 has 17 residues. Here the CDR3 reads CASSLRKGGKSTDTQYF.

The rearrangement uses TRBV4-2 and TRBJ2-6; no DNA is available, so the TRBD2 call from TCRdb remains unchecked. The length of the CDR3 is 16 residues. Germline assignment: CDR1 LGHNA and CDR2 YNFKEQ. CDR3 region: CASSHPAPQSANVLTF.

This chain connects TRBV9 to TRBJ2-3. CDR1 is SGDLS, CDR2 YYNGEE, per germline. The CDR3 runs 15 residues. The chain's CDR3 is CASSVRLRGTDTQYF.

The CDR3 reads CASSQEASGGQSSYEQYF. V and J are TRBV4-2 and TRBJ2-7; the D gene TCRdb calls, TRBD1, cannot be checked with no DNA. CDR1 is LGHNA, CDR2 YNFKEQ, per germline. The CDR3 runs to 18 residues.

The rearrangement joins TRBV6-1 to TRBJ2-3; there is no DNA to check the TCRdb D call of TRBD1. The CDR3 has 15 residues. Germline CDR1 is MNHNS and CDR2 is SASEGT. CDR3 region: CASSIRQGVLDTQYF.

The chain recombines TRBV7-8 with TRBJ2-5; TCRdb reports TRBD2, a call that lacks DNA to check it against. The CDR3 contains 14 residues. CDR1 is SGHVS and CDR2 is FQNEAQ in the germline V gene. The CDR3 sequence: CASSTRRGGETQYF. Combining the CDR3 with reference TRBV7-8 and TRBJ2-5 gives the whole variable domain GAGVSQSPRYKVAKRGQDVALRCDPISGHVSLFWYQQALGQGPEFLTYFQNEAQLDKSGLPSDRFFAERPEGSVSTLKIQRTQQEDSAVYLCASSTRRGGETQYFGPGTRLLVL.

The CDR3 is CASSREDSENSPLHF. The chain uses TRBV7-9 and TRBJ1-6; the TRBD1 assignment by TCRdb is unverifiable without DNA. CDR1 is SEHNR, CDR2 FQNEAQ, per germline (reference sequence). This CDR3 contains 15 residues.

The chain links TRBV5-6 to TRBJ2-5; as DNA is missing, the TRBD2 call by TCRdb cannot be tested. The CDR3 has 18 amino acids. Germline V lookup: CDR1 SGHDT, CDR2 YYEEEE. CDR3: CASSLVPGLAGIQETQYF.

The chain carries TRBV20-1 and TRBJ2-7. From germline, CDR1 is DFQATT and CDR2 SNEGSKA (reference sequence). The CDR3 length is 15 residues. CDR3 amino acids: CSARWGVSNSYEQYF.

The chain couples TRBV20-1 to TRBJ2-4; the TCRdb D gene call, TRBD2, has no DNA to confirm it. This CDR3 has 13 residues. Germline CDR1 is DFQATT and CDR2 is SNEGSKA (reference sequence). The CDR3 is CSARPTGRDIQYF.